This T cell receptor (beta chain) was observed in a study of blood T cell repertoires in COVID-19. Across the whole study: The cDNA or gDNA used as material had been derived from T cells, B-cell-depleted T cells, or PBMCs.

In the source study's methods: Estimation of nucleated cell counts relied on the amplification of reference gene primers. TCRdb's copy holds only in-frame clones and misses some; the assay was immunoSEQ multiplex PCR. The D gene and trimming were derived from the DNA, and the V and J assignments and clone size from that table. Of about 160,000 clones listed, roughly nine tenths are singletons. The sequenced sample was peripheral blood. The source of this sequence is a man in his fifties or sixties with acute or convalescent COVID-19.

CDR3 in amino acids: CASSRLPQGFPQYF. The CDR3 nucleotides read TGTGCCAGCAGTCGGCTTCCTCAGGGGTTCCCGCAGTATTTT. The chain carries TRBV27 and TRBJ2-3; D perhaps matches TRBD1 (6 bases). The CDR3 extends over 14 amino acids. Germline CDR1 MNHEY, CDR2 SMNVEV (reference sequence). V shed 5 bases and J shed 10 bases, with 19 bases lying between them.